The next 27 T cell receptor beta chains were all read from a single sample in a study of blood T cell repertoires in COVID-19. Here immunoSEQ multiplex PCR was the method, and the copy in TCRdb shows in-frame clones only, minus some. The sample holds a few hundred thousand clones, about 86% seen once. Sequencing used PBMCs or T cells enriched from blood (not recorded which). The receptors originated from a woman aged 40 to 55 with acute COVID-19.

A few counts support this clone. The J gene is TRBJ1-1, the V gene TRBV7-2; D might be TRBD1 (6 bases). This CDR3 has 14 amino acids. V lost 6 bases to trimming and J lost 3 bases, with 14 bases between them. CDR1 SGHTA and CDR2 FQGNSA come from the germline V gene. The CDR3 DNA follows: TGTGCCAGCAGGCCCGCGGGGGGCCACACTGAAGCTTTCTTT. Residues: CASRPAGGHTEAFF.

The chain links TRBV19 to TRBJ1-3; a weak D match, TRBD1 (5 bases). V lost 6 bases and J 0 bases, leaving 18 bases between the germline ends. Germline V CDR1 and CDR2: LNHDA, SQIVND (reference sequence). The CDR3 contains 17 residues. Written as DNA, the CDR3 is TGTGCCAGTAGGCCCTATCGACAGACAAGCTCTGGAAACACCATATATTTT. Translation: CASRPYRQTSSGNTIYF.

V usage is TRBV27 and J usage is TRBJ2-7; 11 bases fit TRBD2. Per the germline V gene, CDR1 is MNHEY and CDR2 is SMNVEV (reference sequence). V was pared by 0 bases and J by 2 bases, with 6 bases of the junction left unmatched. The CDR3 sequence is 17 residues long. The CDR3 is CASSLSRGTSGTYEQYF. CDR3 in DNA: TGTGCCAGCAGTTTATCGAGGGGGACTAGCGGTACCTACGAGCAGTACTTC.

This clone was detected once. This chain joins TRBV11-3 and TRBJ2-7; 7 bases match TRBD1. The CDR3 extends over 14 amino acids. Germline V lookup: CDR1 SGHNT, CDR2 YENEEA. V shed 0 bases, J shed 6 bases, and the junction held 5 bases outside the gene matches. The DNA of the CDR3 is TGTGCCAGCAGCTTAGAACAGGGGTTTGGCGAGCAGTACTTC. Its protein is CASSLEQGFGEQYF.

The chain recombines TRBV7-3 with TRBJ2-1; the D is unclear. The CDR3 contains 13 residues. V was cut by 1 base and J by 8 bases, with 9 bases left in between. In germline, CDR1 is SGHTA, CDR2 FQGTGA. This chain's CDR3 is CASSLKLLDEQFF. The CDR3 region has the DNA TGTGCCAGCAGCTTAAAACTGCTCGATGAGCAGTTCTTC.

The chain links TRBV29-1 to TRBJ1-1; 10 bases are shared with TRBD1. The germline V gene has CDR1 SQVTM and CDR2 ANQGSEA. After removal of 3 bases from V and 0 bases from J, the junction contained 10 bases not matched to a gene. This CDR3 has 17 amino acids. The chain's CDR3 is CSVDFDRGHRLNTEAFF. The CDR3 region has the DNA TGCAGCGTTGATTTTGACAGGGGGCATCGACTGAACACTGAAGCTTTCTTT.

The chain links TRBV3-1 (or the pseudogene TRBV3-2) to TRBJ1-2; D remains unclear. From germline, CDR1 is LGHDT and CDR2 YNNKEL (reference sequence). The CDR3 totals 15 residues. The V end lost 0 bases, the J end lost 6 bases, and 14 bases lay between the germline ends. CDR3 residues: CASSQDSEEIHGYTF. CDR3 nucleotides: TGTGCCAGCAGCCAAGATAGTGAGGAAATCCATGGCTACACCTTC.

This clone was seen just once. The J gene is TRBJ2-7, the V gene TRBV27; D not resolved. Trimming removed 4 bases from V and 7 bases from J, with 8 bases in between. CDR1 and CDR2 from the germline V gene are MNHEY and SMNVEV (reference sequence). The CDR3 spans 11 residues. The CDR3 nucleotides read TGTGCCAGCAGTTCCCCCGGGGAGCAGTACTTC. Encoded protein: CASSSPGEQYF.

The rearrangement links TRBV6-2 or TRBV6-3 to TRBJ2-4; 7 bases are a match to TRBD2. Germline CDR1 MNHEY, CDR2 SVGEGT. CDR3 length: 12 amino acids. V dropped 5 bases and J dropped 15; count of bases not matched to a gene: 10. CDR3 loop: CASSQTKGGGYF. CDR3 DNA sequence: TGTGCCAGCAGTCAAACAAAGGGCGGGGGGTACTTC.

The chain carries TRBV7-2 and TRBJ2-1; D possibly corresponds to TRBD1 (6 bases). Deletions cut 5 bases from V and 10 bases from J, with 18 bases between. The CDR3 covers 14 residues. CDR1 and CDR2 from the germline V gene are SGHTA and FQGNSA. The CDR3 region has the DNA TGTGCCAGCAGCACGGACAGCCAACTCCCCGAGCAGTTCTTC. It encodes CASSTDSQLPEQFF.

The CDR3 sequence: CASSLTPGTLVAFF. The CDR3, as DNA: TGTGCCAGCAGCTTAACGCCAGGGACTCTCGTAGCTTTCTTT. The gene calls are TRBV7-3 and TRBJ1-1; D is possibly TRBD1 (5 bases). Germline-derived CDR1 and CDR2 are SGHTA and FQGTGA. This CDR3 is built from 14 residues. V gave up 0 bases and J gave up 10 bases, with 15 bases separating them.

In DNA, the CDR3 is TGTGCCAGTAGTATGGGGGGGCCCTGGGGCACTGAAGCTTTCTTT. As protein: CASSMGGPWGTEAFF. The gene calls are TRBV19 and TRBJ1-1, with a tentative D call TRBD1 (6 bases). CDR1 and CDR2 from the germline V gene are LNHDA and SQIVND (reference sequence). The V and J ends lost 3 bases and 4 bases respectively, with 15 bases between them. This CDR3 contains 15 residues.

CDR3 bases: TGTGCCACCCGTACTATCACAGGGGTGAACACTGAAGCTTTCTTT. Translating it yields CATRTITGVNTEAFF. V gene TRBV2 combines with J gene TRBJ1-1, with 7 positions matching TRBD1. The CDR3 extends over 15 amino acids. Germline assignment: CDR1 SNHLY and CDR2 FYNNEI. J lost 0 bases, V lost 10 bases, and 11 bases had no gene match. Looking up the rest from reference TRBV2 and TRBJ1-1 gives the full variable domain: EPEVTQTPSHQVTQMGQEVILRCVPISNHLYFYWYRQILGQKVEFLVSFYNNEISEKSEIFDDQFSVERPDGSNFTLKIRSTKLEDSAMYFCATRTITGVNTEAFFGQGTRLTVV.

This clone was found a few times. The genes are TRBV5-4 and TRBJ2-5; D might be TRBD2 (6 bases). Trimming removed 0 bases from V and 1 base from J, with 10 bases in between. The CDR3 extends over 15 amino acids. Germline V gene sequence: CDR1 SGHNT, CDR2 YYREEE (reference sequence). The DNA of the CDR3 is TGTGCCAGCAGCTTGGGGGGTAGCGGCCAAGAGACCCAGTACTTC. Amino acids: CASSLGGSGQETQYF.

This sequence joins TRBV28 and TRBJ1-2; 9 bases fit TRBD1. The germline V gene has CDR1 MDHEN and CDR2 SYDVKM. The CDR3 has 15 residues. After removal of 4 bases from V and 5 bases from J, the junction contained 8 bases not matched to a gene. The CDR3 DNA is TGTGCCAGCAGTTATCCTTCCGGGACAGGGTATGGCTACACCTTC. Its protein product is CASSYPSGTGYGYTF.

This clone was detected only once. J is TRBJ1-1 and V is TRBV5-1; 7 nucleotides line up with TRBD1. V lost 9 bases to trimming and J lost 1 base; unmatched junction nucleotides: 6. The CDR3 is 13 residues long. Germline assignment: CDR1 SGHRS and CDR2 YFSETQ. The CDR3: CATRRDRNTEAFF. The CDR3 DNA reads TGCGCCACCCGAAGGGACAGGAACACTGAAGCTTTCTTT.

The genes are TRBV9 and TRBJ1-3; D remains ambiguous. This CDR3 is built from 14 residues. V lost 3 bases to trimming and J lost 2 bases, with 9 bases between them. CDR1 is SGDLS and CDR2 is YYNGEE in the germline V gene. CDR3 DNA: TGTGCCAGCAGCGACGGGATCCCTGGAAACACCATATATTTT. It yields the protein CASSDGIPGNTIYF.

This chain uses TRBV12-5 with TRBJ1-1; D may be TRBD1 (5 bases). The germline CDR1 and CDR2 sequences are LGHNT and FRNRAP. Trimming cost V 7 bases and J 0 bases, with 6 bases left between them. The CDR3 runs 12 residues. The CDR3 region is CASEGMNTEAFF. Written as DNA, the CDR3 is TGTGCTAGTGAGGGGATGAACACTGAAGCTTTCTTT.

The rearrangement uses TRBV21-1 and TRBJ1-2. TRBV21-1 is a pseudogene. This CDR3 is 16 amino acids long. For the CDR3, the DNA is TGTGCCAGCATCTCAATCGAGATAAAGACTAACTATGGCTACACCTTC. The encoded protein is CASISIEIKTNYGYTF.

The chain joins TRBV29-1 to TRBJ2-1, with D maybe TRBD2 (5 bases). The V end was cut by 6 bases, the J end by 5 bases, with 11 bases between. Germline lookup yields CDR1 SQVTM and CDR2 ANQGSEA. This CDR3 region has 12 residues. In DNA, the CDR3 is TGCAGCGTAGCGGACCTTGACAATGAGCAGTTCTTC. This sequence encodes CSVADLDNEQFF.

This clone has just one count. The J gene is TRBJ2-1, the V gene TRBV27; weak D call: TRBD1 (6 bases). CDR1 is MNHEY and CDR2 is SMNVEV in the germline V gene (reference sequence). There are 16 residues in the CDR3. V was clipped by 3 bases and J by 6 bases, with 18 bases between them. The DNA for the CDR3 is TGTGCCAGCAGTTTTACAAAAAGGGGGAAGACCAATGAGCAGTTCTTC. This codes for CASSFTKRGKTNEQFF.

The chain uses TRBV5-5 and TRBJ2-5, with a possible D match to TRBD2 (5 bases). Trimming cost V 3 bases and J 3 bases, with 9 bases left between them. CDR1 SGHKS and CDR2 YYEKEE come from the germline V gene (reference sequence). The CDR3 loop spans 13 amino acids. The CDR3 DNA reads TGTGCCAGCAGCTCTGCCGGGAAAGAGACCCAGTACTTC. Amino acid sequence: CASSSAGKETQYF.

The CDR3 loop reads CASSVGMRDSLYTF. In DNA form, the CDR3 reads TGTGCCAGCAGCGTAGGGATGAGGGACAGCCTCTACACCTTC. The V call is TRBV9, the J call TRBJ1-2, with TRBD1 identical over 7 bases. V was clipped by 0 bases and J by 10 bases; unmatched bases: 9. Germline V gene lookup returns CDR1 SGDLS and CDR2 YYNGEE. The length of the CDR3 is 14 residues.

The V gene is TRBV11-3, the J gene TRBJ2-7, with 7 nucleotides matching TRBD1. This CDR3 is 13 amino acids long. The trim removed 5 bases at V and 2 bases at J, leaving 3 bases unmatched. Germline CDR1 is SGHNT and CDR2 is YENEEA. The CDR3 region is CASSETGAYEQYF. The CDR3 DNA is TGTGCCAGCAGCGAAACAGGGGCCTACGAGCAGTACTTC. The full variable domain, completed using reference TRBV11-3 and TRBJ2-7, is EAGVVQSPRYKIIEKKQPVAFWCNPISGHNTLYWYLQNLGQGPELLIRYENEEAVDDSQLPKDRFSAERLKGVDSTLKIQPAELGDSAVYLCASSETGAYEQYFGPGTRLTVT.

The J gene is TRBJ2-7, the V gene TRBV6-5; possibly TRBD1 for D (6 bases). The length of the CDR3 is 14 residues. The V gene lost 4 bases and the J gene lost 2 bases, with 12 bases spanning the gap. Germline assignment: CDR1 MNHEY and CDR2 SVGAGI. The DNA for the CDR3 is TGTGCCAGCAGTTCATACAGGGAGCCCTACGAGCAGTACTTC. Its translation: CASSSYREPYEQYF.

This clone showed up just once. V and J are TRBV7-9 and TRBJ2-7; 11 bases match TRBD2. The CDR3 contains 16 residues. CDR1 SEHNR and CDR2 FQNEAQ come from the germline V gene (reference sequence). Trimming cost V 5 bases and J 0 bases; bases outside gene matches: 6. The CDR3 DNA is TGTGCCAGCAGCAAGGGACTAGCGGTTTACTCCTACGAGCAGTACTTC. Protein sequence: CASSKGLAVYSYEQYF.

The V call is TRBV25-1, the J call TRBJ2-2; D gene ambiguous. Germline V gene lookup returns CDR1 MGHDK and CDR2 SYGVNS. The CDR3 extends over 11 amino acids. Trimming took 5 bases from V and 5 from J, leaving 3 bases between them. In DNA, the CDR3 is TGTGCCAGCAGTCATACCGGGGAGCTGTTTTTT. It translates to CASSHTGELFF. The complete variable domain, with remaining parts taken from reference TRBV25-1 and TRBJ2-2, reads EADIYQTPRYLVIGTGKKITLECSQTMGHDKMYWYQQDPGMELHLIHYSYGVNSTEKGDLSSESTVSRIRTEHFPLTLESARPSHTSQYLCASSHTGELFFGEGSRLTVL.